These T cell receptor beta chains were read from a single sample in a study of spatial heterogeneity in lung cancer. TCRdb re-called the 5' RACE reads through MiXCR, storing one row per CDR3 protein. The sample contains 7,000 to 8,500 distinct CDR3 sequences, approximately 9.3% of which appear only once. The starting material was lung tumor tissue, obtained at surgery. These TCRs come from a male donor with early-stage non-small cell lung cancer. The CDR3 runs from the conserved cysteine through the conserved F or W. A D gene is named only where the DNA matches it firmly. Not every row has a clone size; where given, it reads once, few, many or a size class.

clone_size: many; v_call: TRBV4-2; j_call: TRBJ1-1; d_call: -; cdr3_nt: TGTGCCAGCAGCCAACGCGGGAGTAACACTGAAGCTTTCTTT; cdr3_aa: CASSQRGSNTEAFF
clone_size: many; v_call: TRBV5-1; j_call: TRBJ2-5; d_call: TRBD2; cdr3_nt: TGCGCCAGCAGCTTGGGACTAGCGGGAGTAGGAGAGACCCAGTACTTC; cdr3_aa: CASSLGLAGVGETQYF
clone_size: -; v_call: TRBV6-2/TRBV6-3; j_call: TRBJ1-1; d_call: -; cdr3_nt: TGTGCCAGCAGTTACCTAGGGGACGGTACTGAAGCTTTCTTT; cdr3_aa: CASSYLGDGTEAFF
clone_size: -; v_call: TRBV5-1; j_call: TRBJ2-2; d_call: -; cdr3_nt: TGCGCCAGCAAGGACGCAGGGGTGGCCGGGGAGCTGTTTTTT; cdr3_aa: CASKDAGVAGELFF
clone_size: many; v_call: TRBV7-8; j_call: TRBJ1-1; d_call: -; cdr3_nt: TGTGCCAGCAGCTCCCGGCAGGGCGCTGAAGCTTTCTTT; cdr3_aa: CASSSRQGAEAFF
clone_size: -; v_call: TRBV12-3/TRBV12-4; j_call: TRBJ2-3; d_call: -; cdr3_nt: TGTGCCAGCAGACGGGCCCCTAGCACAGATACGCAGTATTTT; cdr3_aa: CASRRAPSTDTQYF
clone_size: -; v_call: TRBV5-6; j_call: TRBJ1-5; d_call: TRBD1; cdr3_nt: TGTGCCAGCAGCCTAACCGCCCCGGGACAGGGAGGACAGCCCCAGCATTTT; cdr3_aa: CASSLTAPGQGGQPQHF
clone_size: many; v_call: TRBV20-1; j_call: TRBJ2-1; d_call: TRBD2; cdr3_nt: TGCAGTGCTAGTTCTAGCGGGGGCCTCTACAATGAGCAGTTCTTC; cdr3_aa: CSASSSGGLYNEQFF
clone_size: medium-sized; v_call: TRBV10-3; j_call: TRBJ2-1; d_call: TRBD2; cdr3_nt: TGTGCCATCAGTGAGTCCGGCGGGAGAGGAGCCTACAATGAGCAGTTCTTC; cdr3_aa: CAISESGGRGAYNEQFF
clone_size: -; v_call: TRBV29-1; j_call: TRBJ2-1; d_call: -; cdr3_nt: TGCAGCGTTGCGCCAGGGCAGGTTCAGCAGTTCTTC; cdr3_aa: CSVAPGQVQQFF
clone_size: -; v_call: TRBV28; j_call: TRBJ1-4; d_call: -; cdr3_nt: TGTGCCAGCAGTTTCGGGGCCGACGAAAAACTGTTTTTT; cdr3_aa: CASSFGADEKLFF
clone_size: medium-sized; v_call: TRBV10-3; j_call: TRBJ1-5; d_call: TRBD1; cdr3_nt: TGTGCCATCAGGCCGGGACAGGGAGACAATCAGCCCCAGCATTTT; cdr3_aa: CAIRPGQGDNQPQHF
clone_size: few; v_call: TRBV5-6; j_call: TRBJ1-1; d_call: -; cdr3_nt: TGTGCCAGCAGGGGCCGGGGCCAGGACACTGAAGCTTTCTTT; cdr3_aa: CASRGRGQDTEAFF
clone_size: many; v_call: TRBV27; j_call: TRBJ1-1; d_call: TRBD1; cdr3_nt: TGTGCCAGCAGTCGCCCTGGGACAGGGGCCTTTAACACTGAAGCTTTCTTT; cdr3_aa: CASSRPGTGAFNTEAFF
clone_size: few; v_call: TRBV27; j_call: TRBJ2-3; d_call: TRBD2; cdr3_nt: TGTGCCAGCAGTTCCCTGGCCGCGGTAGCGGGAGTTTTAGATACGCAGTATTTT; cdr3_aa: CASSSLAAVAGVLDTQYF